This entry describes one T cell receptor (beta chain). The antigen is undetermined. TCRdb's copy holds only in-frame clones and misses some; the assay was immunoSEQ multiplex PCR. There are 250,000 to 300,000 clones in the sample; about 94% occur only once, and around 0.58% lies in the top ten. The sample belongs to a study of T cell responses to AZD1222 COVID-19 vaccine. Study-wide findings and caveats: Clonal diversity may have been underestimated in mostly white British donors. Unmutated regions of variants are reportedly targeted by nearly half of spike-specific TCRs. Recipients of AZD1222 seropositive at baseline numbered only five or six. Dominant CD4 TCR responses targeted spike regions 160-218 and 743-854.

The receptor's source is an adult who received the AZD1222 COVID-19 vaccine. The sequencing used peripheral blood, collected 28 days after the second AZD1222 dose.

The CDR3 DNA reads TGTGCCAGCAGCTTAGAAGCCTGGGCTAGCGGGAGGTCAGATACGCAGTATTTT. Translated, it gives CASSLEAWASGRSDTQYF. This rearrangement joins TRBV13 to TRBJ2-3; 11 bases agree with TRBD2. The V segment lost 1 base and the J segment 4 bases; nucleotides outside the gene matches: 10. This CDR3 comprises 18 residues. Looked up from germline, CDR1 is PRHDT and CDR2 is FYEKMQ (reference sequence).